One and the same sample provided the 16 T cell receptor beta chains below, sequenced in a study of shared clonotypes between healthy human individuals. The table came from immunoSEQ multiplex PCR; TCRdb's copy has only in-frame clones and leaves some out. The top ten clones hold approximately 1% of a sample with 1.5 million to 2.5 million clones, roughly 95% of them seen once. Naive CD8 cells, CD45RO-negative and positively selected for CCR7, excluded terminally differentiated effector memory CD45RA+ cells. The sequenced material came from naive CD8+ T cells sorted from blood. These receptors were taken from a man aged 18-30 years in good health.

The chain is built from TRBV30 and TRBJ2-7; a possible D gene is TRBD1 (6 bases). The V and J ends lost 5 bases and 3 bases respectively, with 14 bases between them. Germline-derived CDR1 and CDR2 are GTSNPN and SVGIG (reference sequence). The CDR3 covers 13 residues. The CDR3 loop is CAWLRQDGYEQYF. DNA of the CDR3: TGTGCCTGGCTGCGACAGGACGGCTACGAGCAGTACTTC.

This chain connects TRBV9 to TRBJ2-1; unclear D gene. This CDR3 has 12 amino acids. CDR1 and CDR2 from the germline V gene are SGDLS and YYNGEE. V was trimmed by 3 bases and J by 7 bases, leaving 8 bases between them. CDR3 sequence: CASSEDTNEQFF. DNA for the CDR3: TGTGCCAGCAGCGAAGATACTAATGAGCAGTTCTTC. Variable domain in full (rest from reference TRBV9 and TRBJ2-1): DSGVTQTPKHLITATGQRVTLRCSPRSGDLSVYWYQQSLDQGLQFLIQYYNGEERAKGNILERFSAQQFPDLHSELNLSSLELGDSALYFCASSEDTNEQFFGPGTRLTVL.

The chain carries TRBV18 and TRBJ2-3, with a tentative D call TRBD2 (5 bases). This CDR3 comprises 17 residues. Between the trimmed V and J ends, which lost 3 bases and 1 base, there was a span of 17 bases. Germline V gene data show CDR1 as KGHSH and CDR2 as LQKENI. The CDR3 DNA follows: TGTGCCAGCTCACCGGAAGCTCGGCTAGCCCGCACAGATACGCAGTATTTT. This translates into CASSPEARLARTDTQYF.

The gene calls are TRBV7-9 and TRBJ1-2, with TRBD1 matching over 8 bases. Trimming took 5 bases from V and 5 from J; bases not matched to a gene: 7. Germline V lookup: CDR1 SEHNR, CDR2 FQNEAQ (reference sequence). The CDR3 is 14 amino acids. CDR3 DNA sequence: TGTGCCAGCAGCCCCCAGACAGGGGAGTATGGCTACACCTTC. It yields the protein CASSPQTGEYGYTF.

The genes are TRBV6-1 and TRBJ2-7, with D tentatively TRBD1 or TRBD2 (6 bases each). The V gene lost 4 bases and the J gene lost 0 bases, with 19 bases spanning the gap. This CDR3 has 17 amino acids. Germline CDR1 reads MNHNS; CDR2 reads SASEGT. The CDR3 nucleotides read TGTGCCAGCAGTGGTTACAGGGACTTAGCCCACTCCTACGAGCAGTACTTC. Translation gives CASSGYRDLAHSYEQYF.

This chain uses TRBV9 with TRBJ2-5, with no clear D. Trimming shortened V by 0 bases and J by 1 base, and 10 bases separated the two germline ends. The germline V gene has CDR1 SGDLS and CDR2 YYNGEE. This CDR3 comprises 15 residues. For the CDR3, the DNA is TGTGCCAGCAGCGTAGATGTATACCGCCAAGAGACCCAGTACTTC. Protein product: CASSVDVYRQETQYF.

The CDR3 bases are TGCAGCGTTGATTCCGGGAATGAAAAACTGTTTTTT. Its protein product is CSVDSGNEKLFF. The chain couples TRBV29-1 to TRBJ1-4; D ambiguous. The CDR3 is 12 residues long. The V and J ends lost 3 bases and 5 bases respectively, with 7 bases between them. Per the germline V gene, CDR1 is SQVTM and CDR2 is ANQGSEA.

The chain couples TRBV2 to TRBJ1-5; D not certain. CDR1 SNHLY and CDR2 FYNNEI come from the germline V gene. V lost 10 bases, J lost 0 bases, and 16 bases lay in between. The CDR3 extends over 15 amino acids. CDR3 region: CATKSRWDSNQPQHF. The CDR3, as DNA: TGTGCCACCAAATCTCGGTGGGATAGCAATCAGCCCCAGCATTTT.

The V call is TRBV13, the J call TRBJ2-1; 7 bases agree with TRBD1. Germline CDR1 reads PRHDT; CDR2 reads FYEKMQ (reference sequence). The CDR3 consists of 15 residues. Germline trimming cut 5 bases from V and 4 bases from J; bases unmatched to any gene: 8. CDR3 coding DNA: TGTGCCAGCAGCCTAACAGGGGCAACTTACAATGAGCAGTTCTTC. Its protein is CASSLTGATYNEQFF. The variable domain in full, with the rest retrieved from reference TRBV13 and TRBJ2-1, is AAGVIQSPRHLIKEKRETATLKCYPIPRHDTVYWYQQGPGQDPQFLISFYEKMQSDKGSIPDRFSAQQFSDYHSELNMSSLELGDSALYFCASSLTGATYNEQFFGPGTRLTVL.

The chain combines TRBV5-6 with TRBJ2-7; D possibly matches TRBD1 or TRBD2 (6 bases each). Germline values: CDR1 SGHDT, CDR2 YYEEEE. The germline V and J ends were trimmed by 6 bases and 2 bases, with 12 bases remaining between them. This CDR3 contains 13 residues. The CDR3 DNA is TGTGCCAGCAAAGGGGGGTCCCCCTACGAGCAGTACTTC. It yields the protein CASKGGSPYEQYF.

This clone occurred once. The rearrangement links TRBV4-3 to TRBJ2-1; D remains ambiguous. V shed 0 bases and J shed 6 bases, with 9 bases lying between them. In germline, CDR1 is LGHNA, CDR2 YSLEER. This CDR3 comprises 14 residues. CDR3 in amino acids: CASSQEAGGNEQFF. In DNA form, the CDR3 reads TGCGCCAGCAGCCAAGAAGCTGGCGGCAATGAGCAGTTCTTC.

CDR3 amino acids: CASSLDRNSPLHF. CDR3 nucleotide sequence: TGTGCCAGCAGTTTAGACAGGAATTCACCCCTCCACTTT. The chain carries TRBV27 and TRBJ1-6; D perhaps matches TRBD1 (6 bases). CDR1 and CDR2 from the germline V gene are MNHEY and SMNVEV (reference sequence). Trimming left V 2 bases short and J 7 bases short, with 6 bases between. The CDR3 runs to 13 residues.

CDR3 protein: CASSPSLGVDTQYF. The CDR3 region has the DNA TGCGCCAGCAGCCCTAGTCTAGGGGTGGATACGCAGTATTTT. This chain uses TRBV4-1 with TRBJ2-3; TRBD1 is a possible D gene (5 bases). Per the germline V gene, CDR1 is MGHRA and CDR2 is YSYEKL. Trimming took 4 bases from V and 6 from J, leaving 14 bases between them. The CDR3 covers 14 residues.

This clone has only a few counts. This chain links TRBV4-1 with TRBJ2-7, with 7 nucleotides matching TRBD2. The J segment lost 2 bases and the V segment lost 4 bases, leaving 2 bases of the junction unmatched. The CDR3 extends over 13 amino acids. Germline CDR1 is MGHRA and CDR2 is YSYEKL. The DNA of the CDR3 is TGCGCCAGCAGCCCCCGGGAGGCCTACGAGCAGTACTTC. Encoded protein: CASSPREAYEQYF.

The chain combines TRBV10-3 with TRBJ1-1; no reliable D call. Trimming took 7 bases from V and 2 from J, leaving 17 bases between them. The V gene's germline CDR1 is ENHRY and CDR2 SYGVKD. This CDR3 spans 15 amino acids. The CDR3 nucleotides read TGTGCCATCACCCGGACCGAGGATTCCAACACTGAAGCTTTCTTT. This encodes CAITRTEDSNTEAFF.

In the case of this clone: Distinct nucleotide sequences in the sample also encode this CDR3. The J gene is TRBJ2-5, the V gene TRBV27, with 8 bases lining up with TRBD2. V shed 2 bases and J 4 bases; nucleotides not matched to a gene: 0. CDR3 length: 13 residues. Germline values: CDR1 MNHEY, CDR2 SMNVEV (reference sequence). CDR3 in amino acids: CASSLLAGETQYF. The CDR3 DNA follows: TGTGCCAGCAGTTTACTAGCGGGAGAGACCCAGTACTTC.